This is a list of T cell receptor beta chains from one sample in a study of cytomegalovirus exposure and HLA in healthy donors. Libraries were prepared by immunoSEQ multiplex PCR; TCRdb keeps only in-frame clonotypes and omits some of them. The sample records about 130,000 clones, 74% being singletons. The specimen sequenced was PBMCs. All receptors come from a woman in her forties or fifties in good health and CMV-seropositive. The CDR3 runs from the conserved cysteine through the conserved F or W. A D gene is named only where the DNA matches it firmly. Size values are once, few and many counts, or a class for expanded clones, and some rows have none.

D gene: .; clone size: .; J gene: TRBJ1-1; V gene: TRBV19; CDR3 DNA: TGTGCCAGTACTGCGACAGCGAAGTCTGAAGCTTTCTTT; CDR3 protein: CASTATAKSEAFF
D gene: .; clone size: .; J gene: TRBJ1-6; V gene: TRBV30; CDR3 DNA: TGTGCCTGGAGTCCCCGACAGGACGCCTATAATTCACCCCTCCACTTT; CDR3 protein: CAWSPRQDAYNSPLHF
D gene: .; clone size: .; J gene: TRBJ2-2; V gene: TRBV2; CDR3 DNA: TGTGCCAGCAGTGGGGGGCGGGGGAGCACCGGGGAGCTGTTTTTT; CDR3 protein: CASSGGRGSTGELFF
D gene: .; clone size: .; J gene: TRBJ2-7; V gene: TRBV11-3; CDR3 DNA: TGTGCCAGCAGCGCCGGGCAGGGTCACTCCTACGAGCAGTACTTC; CDR3 protein: CASSAGQGHSYEQYF
D gene: .; clone size: .; J gene: TRBJ1-5; V gene: TRBV19; CDR3 DNA: TGTGCCAGTAGTCCCCCTTCGGTCAGCGTTCAGCCCCAGCATTTT; CDR3 protein: CASSPPSVSVQPQHF
D gene: TRBD1; clone size: .; J gene: TRBJ2-7; V gene: TRBV6-1; CDR3 DNA: TGTGCCAGCAGTGGGACAGGCTACTCCTACGAGCAGTACTTC; CDR3 protein: CASSGTGYSYEQYF
D gene: TRBD1; clone size: .; J gene: TRBJ2-7; V gene: TRBV7-2; CDR3 DNA: TGTGCCAGCAGCTTCGGACAGGTTGGTGACGAGCAGTACTTC; CDR3 protein: CASSFGQVGDEQYF
D gene: .; clone size: few; J gene: TRBJ1-1; V gene: TRBV5-8; CDR3 DNA: TGTGCCAGCAGCTTGATGAGCCCAGGGCTTATGGCTGAAGCTTTCTTT; CDR3 protein: CASSLMSPGLMAEAFF
D gene: .; clone size: .; J gene: TRBJ2-5; V gene: TRBV7-2; CDR3 DNA: TGTGCCAGCACCTTGAATCCGCGGGGAGAGACCCAGTACTTC; CDR3 protein: CASTLNPRGETQYF
D gene: TRBD1; clone size: .; J gene: TRBJ1-4; V gene: TRBV6-1; CDR3 DNA: TGTGCCATCAGTAAAAGGACAGGCCTTAATGAAAAACTGTTTTTT; CDR3 protein: CAISKRTGLNEKLFF
D gene: .; clone size: .; J gene: TRBJ2-3; V gene: TRBV11-2; CDR3 DNA: TGTGCCAGCAGCCCCGTAACAGATACGCAGTATTTT; CDR3 protein: CASSPVTDTQYF
D gene: .; clone size: .; J gene: TRBJ1-1; V gene: TRBV14; CDR3 DNA: TGTGCCAGCAGCGGACAGCACATGAACACTGAAGCTTTCTTT; CDR3 protein: CASSGQHMNTEAFF
D gene: .; clone size: .; J gene: TRBJ2-3; V gene: TRBV7-9; CDR3 DNA: TGTGCCAGCAGCTTAGGCCGAGGCGGCACAGATACGCAGTATTTT; CDR3 protein: CASSLGRGGTDTQYF
D gene: .; clone size: .; J gene: TRBJ1-2; V gene: TRBV7-9; CDR3 DNA: TGTGCCAGCAGCTTAGTGACGGGAGGCTACCCCTTC; CDR3 protein: CASSLVTGGYPF
D gene: TRBD1; clone size: .; J gene: TRBJ2-6; V gene: TRBV2; CDR3 DNA: TGTGCCAGCAGATCCCAGGGGGTGGGCTCTGGGGCCAACGTCCTGACTTTC; CDR3 protein: CASRSQGVGSGANVLTF
D gene: TRBD1; clone size: .; J gene: TRBJ1-1; V gene: TRBV5-4; CDR3 DNA: TGTGCCAGCAGCCCTGGACAGGGAAGGGGAGGCGCTGAAGCTTTCTTT; CDR3 protein: CASSPGQGRGGAEAFF
D gene: TRBD1; clone size: .; J gene: TRBJ1-5; V gene: TRBV6-6; CDR3 DNA: TGTGCCAGCAGTTACCCGACAGGGGGCGATCAGCCCCAGCATTTT; CDR3 protein: CASSYPTGGDQPQHF
D gene: .; clone size: .; J gene: TRBJ1-1; V gene: TRBV7-2; CDR3 DNA: TGTGCCAGCAGCCGATTGCGTAGTTCTGAAGCTTTCTTT; CDR3 protein: CASSRLRSSEAFF
D gene: .; clone size: .; J gene: TRBJ1-6; V gene: TRBV7-9; CDR3 DNA: TGTGCCAGCAGCTTAGGTTCAGGGTCACCCCTCCACTTT; CDR3 protein: CASSLGSGSPLHF
D gene: .; clone size: .; J gene: TRBJ2-7; V gene: TRBV7-9; CDR3 DNA: TGTGCCAGCAGCATCGGACAGACCTACGAGCAGTACTTC; CDR3 protein: CASSIGQTYEQYF
D gene: TRBD2; clone size: few; J gene: TRBJ2-5; V gene: TRBV9; CDR3 DNA: TGTGCCAGCAGCGCCTACGGACTAGCCCAAGAGACCCAGTACTTC; CDR3 protein: CASSAYGLAQETQYF
D gene: .; clone size: .; J gene: TRBJ2-7; V gene: TRBV5-1; CDR3 DNA: TGCGCCAGCAGCTTGGCCGGGAGCTACGAGCAGTACTTC; CDR3 protein: CASSLAGSYEQYF
D gene: .; clone size: .; J gene: TRBJ1-1; V gene: TRBV11-2; CDR3 DNA: TGTGCCAGCAGGTACTTTGGGGCGTACTCTGAAGCTTTCTTT; CDR3 protein: CASRYFGAYSEAFF
D gene: .; clone size: .; J gene: TRBJ2-3; V gene: TRBV5-1; CDR3 DNA: TGCGCCAGCAGCGGCGGGGGCCGCACAGATACGCAGTATTTT; CDR3 protein: CASSGGGRTDTQYF
D gene: TRBD1; clone size: .; J gene: TRBJ2-4; V gene: TRBV9; CDR3 DNA: TGTGCCAGCAGCGTAGGACAGGGAGAGAGCATTCAGTACTTC; CDR3 protein: CASSVGQGESIQYF
D gene: .; clone size: .; J gene: TRBJ2-7; V gene: TRBV29-1; CDR3 DNA: TGCAGCGCCCGGCCGGGGGACGGTTACGAGCAGTACTTC; CDR3 protein: CSARPGDGYEQYF
D gene: .; clone size: few; J gene: TRBJ2-5; V gene: TRBV18; CDR3 DNA: TGTGCCAGCCAACGGGGGACGACAGAGACCCAGTACTTC; CDR3 protein: CASQRGTTETQYF
D gene: .; clone size: .; J gene: TRBJ2-7; V gene: TRBV4-1; CDR3 DNA: TGCGCCAGCAGCCAAGCGCCGGGACTCCTCTACGAGCAGTACTTC; CDR3 protein: CASSQAPGLLYEQYF
D gene: TRBD1; clone size: .; J gene: TRBJ1-2; V gene: TRBV6-6; CDR3 DNA: TGTGCCAGCAGTGCGGCAGGGGGCGGCTACACCTTC; CDR3 protein: CASSAAGGGYTF
D gene: TRBD1; clone size: few; J gene: TRBJ2-3; V gene: TRBV2; CDR3 DNA: TGTGCCAGCGGATCACTGGCAGGGGGAGATACGCAGTATTTT; CDR3 protein: CASGSLAGGDTQYF
D gene: .; clone size: .; J gene: TRBJ1-6; V gene: TRBV7-2; CDR3 DNA: TGTGCCAGCAGCCCTTATAATTCACCCCTCCACTTT; CDR3 protein: CASSPYNSPLHF
D gene: .; clone size: few; J gene: TRBJ1-5; V gene: TRBV19; CDR3 DNA: TGTGCCAGTAGTGGCGGCAGGGATTCCCTACAGCCCCAGCATTTT; CDR3 protein: CASSGGRDSLQPQHF
D gene: .; clone size: .; J gene: TRBJ2-3; V gene: TRBV4-1; CDR3 DNA: TGCGCCAGCAGCCTAGCTAGCGGCACAGATACGCAGTATTTT; CDR3 protein: CASSLASGTDTQYF
D gene: TRBD2; clone size: once; J gene: TRBJ2-1; V gene: TRBV2; CDR3 DNA: TGTGCCAGCAGTGGACTAGCGGGGAGCTCCTACAATGAGCAGTTCTTC; CDR3 protein: CASSGLAGSSYNEQFF
D gene: .; clone size: .; J gene: TRBJ2-7; V gene: TRBV25-1; CDR3 DNA: TGTGCCAGCAATGGGGGGACTGGTGAGCAGTACTTC; CDR3 protein: CASNGGTGEQYF
D gene: .; clone size: .; J gene: TRBJ1-2; V gene: TRBV6-5; CDR3 DNA: TGTGCCAGCAGTTACTCGGGGGGTAGCTATGGCTACACCTTC; CDR3 protein: CASSYSGGSYGYTF
D gene: .; clone size: .; J gene: TRBJ2-7; V gene: TRBV29-1; CDR3 DNA: TGCAGCGTTGACACAGGAGGGAACGAGCAGTACTTC; CDR3 protein: CSVDTGGNEQYF
D gene: .; clone size: few; J gene: TRBJ1-3; V gene: TRBV5-1; CDR3 DNA: TGCGCCAGCAGCTTTGACAGCTCCGGAAACACCATATATTTT; CDR3 protein: CASSFDSSGNTIYF
D gene: TRBD2; clone size: .; J gene: TRBJ2-3; V gene: TRBV10-3; CDR3 DNA: TGTGCCATCAGTGAGTCGGTTGGTAGCGGGGGGGCCGGGGATACGCAGTATTTT; CDR3 protein: CAISESVGSGGAGDTQYF
D gene: TRBD2; clone size: .; J gene: TRBJ2-7; V gene: TRBV11-3; CDR3 DNA: TGTGCCAGCAGCCCGGGAGGTTCCTACGAGCAGTACTTC; CDR3 protein: CASSPGGSYEQYF
D gene: .; clone size: .; J gene: TRBJ1-1; V gene: TRBV10-3; CDR3 DNA: TGTGCCATCAGTGAAGGGGGAAAAGCTTTCTTT; CDR3 protein: CAISEGGKAFF
D gene: TRBD2; clone size: .; J gene: TRBJ2-3; V gene: TRBV9; CDR3 DNA: TGTGCCAGCAGCGCCGGGACTAGCGGCACAGATACGCAGTATTTT; CDR3 protein: CASSAGTSGTDTQYF
D gene: TRBD1; clone size: .; J gene: TRBJ1-2; V gene: TRBV29-1; CDR3 DNA: TGCAGCGTTGAAGAACGGCGGACAGGGCATGGCTACACCTTC; CDR3 protein: CSVEERRTGHGYTF
D gene: .; clone size: .; J gene: TRBJ2-5; V gene: TRBV20-1; CDR3 DNA: TGCAGTGCTAGAGCCCTTGAGACCCAGTACTTC; CDR3 protein: CSARALETQYF
D gene: .; clone size: once; J gene: TRBJ1-2; V gene: TRBV29-1; CDR3 DNA: TGCAGCGTTGAAGATTCGGGGGGCGCTTACTATGGCTACCCCTTC; CDR3 protein: CSVEDSGGAYYGYPF
D gene: TRBD2; clone size: .; J gene: TRBJ2-1; V gene: TRBV4-1; CDR3 DNA: TGCGCCAGCAGCCAGCCCCTAGCGGGGGTGCGGAATGAGCAGTTCTTC; CDR3 protein: CASSQPLAGVRNEQFF
D gene: .; clone size: few; J gene: TRBJ2-7; V gene: TRBV4-1; CDR3 DNA: TGCGCCAGCAGCCAAGAAATCATCAGGGATCGGCAGTACTTC; CDR3 protein: CASSQEIIRDRQYF
D gene: .; clone size: .; J gene: TRBJ2-3; V gene: TRBV20-1; CDR3 DNA: TGCAGTGCTAGGTCAACAGATACGCAGTATTTT; CDR3 protein: CSARSTDTQYF
D gene: TRBD1; clone size: .; J gene: TRBJ2-7; V gene: TRBV6-5; CDR3 DNA: TGTGCCAGCAGTGCGGACAGGGGCTACGAGCAGTACTTC; CDR3 protein: CASSADRGYEQYF
D gene: .; clone size: .; J gene: TRBJ1-1; V gene: TRBV29-1; CDR3 DNA: TGCAGCGTTGATGAAGGGGGTAGGGACACTGAAGCTTTCTTT; CDR3 protein: CSVDEGGRDTEAFF